These T cell receptor beta chains were read from a single sample in a study of T-cell memory formation after mild COVID-19. MiXCR, applied by TCRdb to the 5' RACE reads, yields one record per CDR3 protein. The table has approximately 500,000 distinct CDR3 sequences, approximately 25% seen once. The sequencing sample was made of PBMCs or a T cell subset sorted from them (not recorded which). All receptors come from an adult woman who had mild COVID-19 (a few samples of this study predate the infection). Cell type and time point are not known. The CDR3 runs from the conserved cysteine through the conserved F or W. D genes are given only for firm matches. A clone size is listed for some rows: how often the clone was seen (once, few, many), or a class if it is expanded.

TRBJ1-2 | - | - | TRBV24-1 | TGTGCCACCAGTGAGAGCGGGAGCAACTATGGCTACACCTTC | CATSESGSNYGYTF
TRBJ2-7 | - | few | TRBV2 | TGTGCCAGCAGTGAAAGGGATTACTACGAGCAGTACTTC | CASSERDYYEQYF
TRBJ2-7 | TRBD1 | many | TRBV25-1 | TGTGCCAGCAGTGCCTCGAACAGGGGCGCCTACGAGCAGTACTTC | CASSASNRGAYEQYF
TRBJ1-2 | - | once | TRBV25-1 | TGTGCCAGCAGTGAAAAGTCTTCGAGTGGCTACACCTTC | CASSEKSSSGYTF
TRBJ2-1 | TRBD2 | few | TRBV5-1 | TGCGCCAGCAGCAGGACTAGCGGGGGTTTCTCCTACAATGAGCAGTTCTTC | CASSRTSGGFSYNEQFF
TRBJ1-2 | TRBD1 | few | TRBV6-6 | TGTGCCAGTGGGACAGGGCCTGACTATGGCTACACCTTC | CASGTGPDYGYTF
TRBJ2-1 | - | many | TRBV5-5 | TGTGCCAGCAGCTTTCTCATAATCGTAATAGGGAATGAGCAGTTCTTC | CASSFLIIVIGNEQFF
TRBJ2-1 | TRBD2 | few | TRBV12-3/TRBV12-4 | TGTGCCAGCACCAAGGCACTAGCGGGCCACAATGAGCAGTTCTTC | CASTKALAGHNEQFF
TRBJ2-3 | TRBD1 | - | TRBV5-1 | TGCGCCAGCAGCTCGGACAGGGAAAGGACAGATACGCAGTATTTT | CASSSDRERTDTQYF
TRBJ2-3 | - | few | TRBV7-8 | TGTGCCAGCATCCTACTTCGTCGCGGGGTTAGCACAGATACGCAGTATTTT | CASILLRRGVSTDTQYF
TRBJ2-1 | - | - | TRBV6-5 | TGTGCCAGCAGTTACCCGCCCGGGACCCCGGCCTATGAGCAGTTCTTC | CASSYPPGTPAYEQFF
TRBJ2-3 | - | few | TRBV29-1 | TGCAGCGTTAGGGGGAGGGCCACAGATACGCAGTATTTT | CSVRGRATDTQYF
TRBJ1-1 | - | - | TRBV20-1 | TGCAGTGCTAGAGTTTCGGGACGTAAGGAGAGGTACACTGAAGCTTTCTTT | CSARVSGRKERYTEAFF
TRBJ1-2 | - | - | TRBV9 | TGTGCCAGCAGCGGCCCGGAGACTCCCGCATATGGCTACACCTTC | CASSGPETPAYGYTF
TRBJ1-2 | TRBD1 | - | TRBV12-3/TRBV12-4 | TGTGCCAGCAGTTTAGTAGAGGACAGGGGGAGCTACACCTTC | CASSLVEDRGSYTF
TRBJ2-5 | - | - | TRBV28 | TGTGCCAGCAGTGACCCTGTGACAGAACAAGAGACCCAGTACTTC | CASSDPVTEQETQYF
TRBJ1-2 | TRBD1 | few | TRBV12-3/TRBV12-4 | TGTGCCAGCAGTTTAACTACAGGGGCCAAGAACACCTTC | CASSLTTGAKNTF
TRBJ2-3 | - | few | TRBV20-1 | TGCAGTGCTAGAGTTGGAGAGGCAGATACGCAGTATTTT | CSARVGEADTQYF
TRBJ2-5 | - | few | TRBV4-1 | TGCGCCAGCAGCCCTGGGGCGGCTAACCGAGAGACCCAGTACTTC | CASSPGAANRETQYF
TRBJ1-2 | - | - | TRBV7-9 | TGTGCCAGCAGCTTAGTTACAGACGGCTACACCTTC | CASSLVTDGYTF
TRBJ2-2 | - | - | TRBV5-1 | TGCGCCAGCAGCTTGGTGGCAGACCCTAACACCGGGGAGCTGTTTTTT | CASSLVADPNTGELFF
TRBJ2-2 | TRBD2 | few | TRBV7-2 | TGTGCCAGCAGCTTAAAGTCCCTAGCGGGAGCCGGGGAGCTGTTTTTT | CASSLKSLAGAGELFF
TRBJ2-7 | TRBD1 | - | TRBV27 | TGTGCCAGCGGCAGGGACAGTACCTACGAGCAGTACTTC | CASGRDSTYEQYF
TRBJ2-2 | - | many | TRBV7-8 | TGTGCCAGCAGCTACCAGGACAGAAACACCGGGGAGCTGTTTTTT | CASSYQDRNTGELFF
TRBJ1-1 | - | - | TRBV6-1 | TGTGCCAGCACTGGATTCCGTGCTGAAGCTTTCTTT | CASTGFRAEAFF
TRBJ1-5 | TRBD1 | few | TRBV12-3/TRBV12-4 | TGTGCCAGCAGTCAACAGGGGACCAATCAGCCCCAGCATTTT | CASSQQGTNQPQHF
TRBJ2-2 | - | few | TRBV19 | TGTGCCAGTAGTACCCTGAGGACCAACACCGGGGAGCTGTTTTTT | CASSTLRTNTGELFF
TRBJ2-2 | - | - | TRBV11-3 | TGTGCCAGCAGCTTCCCCGTCCGGGGAACCACCGGGGAGCTGTTTTTT | CASSFPVRGTTGELFF
TRBJ1-2 | TRBD1 | - | TRBV9 | TGTGCCAGCAGCGAGGACAGGGCTGGCGGCTACACCTTC | CASSEDRAGGYTF
TRBJ2-7 | - | few | TRBV5-1 | TGCGCCAGCAGCCCGCTCCTCGCCCTTAATACACACCGCTCCTACGAGCAGTACTTC | CASSPLLALNTHRSYEQYF
TRBJ2-3 | TRBD2 | - | TRBV27 | TGTGCCAGCGCTAGTTTGCCTACCGGGGGGGCAGATACGCAGTATTTT | CASASLPTGGADTQYF
TRBJ2-5 | - | - | TRBV7-3 | TGTGCCAGCAGCCCCCCCCGGACCCAGTACTTC | CASSPPRTQYF
TRBJ2-1 | - | few | TRBV5-1 | TGCGCCAGCAGCTTGGTGGGGGAATGGGATGAGCAGTTCTTC | CASSLVGEWDEQFF
TRBJ2-1 | - | - | TRBV27 | TGTGCCAGCAGCCCGATACATGTGAGCTCCTACAATGAGCAGTTCTTC | CASSPIHVSSYNEQFF
TRBJ2-1 | - | few | TRBV20-1 | TGCAGTGCTAGAGACTTTCTAGGGAGCTCCTACAATGAGCAGTTCTTC | CSARDFLGSSYNEQFF
TRBJ1-4 | - | - | TRBV29-1 | TGCAGCGTTTCCGCCCGCGAGCCGGTAGGGGAAAAACTGTTTTTT | CSVSAREPVGEKLFF
TRBJ2-3 | - | - | TRBV20-1 | TGCAGTGCTGAGGACTACCGAGGGGAAGATACGCAGTATTTT | CSAEDYRGEDTQYF
TRBJ2-7 | - | few | TRBV5-6 | TGTGCCAGCAGCTTCTCGGGGACCGAGCAGTACTTC | CASSFSGTEQYF
TRBJ2-3 | TRBD1 | few | TRBV6-5 | TGTGCCAGCAGTTTCGGACAGGGCAGAGATACGCAGTATTTT | CASSFGQGRDTQYF
TRBJ2-3 | - | - | TRBV4-3 | TGCGCCAGCAGCCAAGATCCGGGCTTCCACACAGATACGCAGTATTTT | CASSQDPGFHTDTQYF
TRBJ2-1 | - | few | TRBV11-2 | TGTGCCAGCAGTTTTATCGGGGGCAATGAGCAGTTCTTC | CASSFIGGNEQFF